These T cell receptor beta chains were read from a single sample in a study of identical twins. TCRdb reprocessed the 5' RACE reads with MiXCR, giving one entry per CDR3 protein. The sample has some 97,000 distinct CDR3 sequences, 5.9% seen once; the top ten hold approximately 12%. Sequencing was performed on memory T cells sorted from blood. Receptors originate from a woman aged 45-65 years in good health. Both conserved end residues are part of each CDR3. D genes are given only for firm matches. Some rows mark clone size as missing; the rest say once, few, many or name a class of expanded clone.

j_call clone_size v_call d_call cdr3_aa cdr3_nt
TRBJ2-2 NA TRBV15 NA CATSRVMGAGTHTGELFF TGTGCCACCAGCAGAGTCATGGGTGCAGGGACTCACACCGGGGAGCTGTTTTTT
TRBJ2-7 many TRBV12-3/TRBV12-4 NA CASSLFLSGAFSYEQYF TGTGCCAGCAGTCTGTTTTTAAGCGGAGCCTTTAGCTACGAGCAGTACTTC
TRBJ2-1 many TRBV29-1 NA CSVEDIEQFF TGCAGCGTTGAGGACATCGAGCAGTTCTTC
TRBJ1-2 NA TRBV28 NA CASSFGGYTF TGTGCCAGCAGTTTCGGTGGCTACACCTTC
TRBJ2-7 many TRBV20-1 TRBD2 CSAIRAGGSYEQYF TGCAGTGCCATTCGAGCGGGAGGGTCCTACGAGCAGTACTTC
TRBJ2-1 many TRBV9 TRBD2 CASSHYSGGYEQFF TGTGCCAGCAGTCACTACTCGGGAGGGTATGAGCAGTTCTTC
TRBJ1-6 many TRBV12-3/TRBV12-4 NA CASSEGNSPLHF TGTGCCAGCAGTGAGGGCAATTCACCCCTCCACTTT
TRBJ2-3 many TRBV12-5 TRBD2 CASGLSSGYTDTQYF TGTGCTAGTGGTTTGTCTAGCGGGTATACAGATACGCAGTATTTT
TRBJ2-3 many TRBV5-1 TRBD2 CASSLSGGFSTDTQYF TGCGCCAGCAGCCTGAGCGGGGGATTTTCCACAGATACGCAGTATTTT
TRBJ2-5 many TRBV3-1 NA CASSQGSLAWETQYF TGTGCCAGCAGCCAAGGATCTCTTGCTTGGGAGACCCAGTACTTC
TRBJ2-1 NA TRBV20-1 TRBD2 CSARPLRAIGSSGYNEQFF TGCAGTGCTAGACCCCTACGGGCTATCGGCTCTAGCGGCTACAATGAGCAGTTCTTC
TRBJ2-3 many TRBV3-1 TRBD2 CASSQRTGGTQYF TGTGCCAGCAGCCAGAGGACGGGGGGGACGCAGTATTTT
TRBJ2-5 many TRBV3-1 TRBD2 CASSQVSGSAGETQYF TGTGCCAGCAGCCAGGTTAGCGGGAGTGCAGGAGAGACCCAGTACTTC
TRBJ2-5 few TRBV2 TRBD1 CASSDRGQVETQYF TGTGCCAGCAGTGACAGGGGACAGGTGGAGACCCAGTACTTC
TRBJ1-5 NA TRBV3-1 TRBD1 CASSQMAGGQPQHF TGTGCCAGCAGCCAAATGGCAGGGGGTCAGCCCCAGCATTTT
TRBJ2-7 NA TRBV14 NA CASGPWSYEQYF TGTGCCAGCGGCCCTTGGAGTTACGAGCAGTACTTC
TRBJ1-1 NA TRBV7-3 TRBD1 CASSPGTGANTEAFF TGTGCCAGCAGCCCCGGGACAGGGGCGAACACTGAAGCTTTCTTT
TRBJ2-3 NA TRBV20-1 TRBD2 CSASGSGTTIREQYF TGCAGTGCTAGTGGTTCCGGGACTACCATTAGGGAGCAGTATTTT
TRBJ2-5 many TRBV4-1 TRBD1 CASSQDRGREETQYF TGCGCCAGCAGCCAAGACAGGGGGCGCGAAGAGACCCAGTACTTC
TRBJ1-5 many TRBV2 NA CASSEGGTASGWPQHF TGTGCCAGCAGTGAAGGCGGGACGGCCTCGGGATGGCCCCAGCATTTT
TRBJ2-3 few TRBV5-4 NA CASSLAGISTDTQYF TGTGCCAGCAGCTTGGCAGGCATTAGCACAGATACGCAGTATTTT
TRBJ1-1 many TRBV3-1 TRBD1 CASSVPGGTEAFF TGTGCCAGCAGCGTCCCAGGGGGTACTGAAGCTTTCTTT
TRBJ1-2 NA TRBV14 NA CASSQGNARDSRGGYPF TGTGCCAGCAGCCAAGGAAATGCCCGGGACTCCCGAGGCGGCTACCCCTTC
TRBJ2-1 many TRBV12-3/TRBV12-4 TRBD1 CASRTQGGPYNEQFF TGTGCCAGCAGAACACAGGGGGGCCCCTACAATGAGCAGTTCTTC
TRBJ2-1 many TRBV12-3/TRBV12-4 NA CASSLKLEQFF TGTGCCAGCAGTTTAAAACTTGAGCAGTTCTTC
TRBJ2-6 NA TRBV5-1 NA CASSVGAGANVQTF NA
TRBJ1-5 many TRBV3-1 NA CASSRRLGGDQPQHF TGTGCCAGCAGCCGCAGACTGGGAGGGGATCAGCCCCAGCATTTT
TRBJ1-4 many TRBV7-8 NA CASSFIAGNEKLFF TGTGCCAGCAGCTTTATAGCTGGAAATGAAAAACTGTTTTTT
TRBJ2-7 few TRBV6-1 NA CASSEQGSRYEQYF TGTGCCAGCAGTGAACAGGGATCCCGCTACGAGCAGTACTTC
TRBJ1-2 many TRBV4-1 TRBD1 CASSQTGDLMGYTF TGCGCCAGCAGCCAAACAGGGGACCTTATGGGCTACACCTTC
TRBJ1-5 many TRBV12-3/TRBV12-4 NA CASGEFVNQPQHF TGTGCCAGCGGTGAGTTTGTGAATCAGCCCCAGCATTTT
TRBJ2-2 NA TRBV19 NA CASNQVGGAGTGELFF TGTGCCAGTAATCAGGTGGGGGGCGCGGGCACCGGGGAGCTGTTTTTT
TRBJ2-2 many TRBV7-2 NA CASSLDSSGDTGELFF TGTGCCAGCAGCTTAGACTCCAGCGGAGACACCGGGGAGCTGTTTTTT
TRBJ1-1 many TRBV27 NA CASSLSGGATEAFF TGTGCCAGCAGTTTATCCGGGGGGGCCACTGAAGCTTTCTTT
TRBJ2-7 many TRBV27 NA CASSSPSYEQYF TGTGCCAGCAGTTCCCCTTCGTACGAGCAGTACTTC
TRBJ2-5 few TRBV11-2 TRBD2 CASSSAGAETQYF TGTGCCAGCAGCTCAGCGGGAGCAGAGACCCAGTACTTC
TRBJ2-1 NA TRBV24-1 TRBD2 CATSGLGTSGLSYNEQFF TGTGCCACCAGTGGTTTAGGGACTAGCGGCCTCTCCTACAATGAGCAGTTCTTC
TRBJ2-7 many TRBV3-1 NA CASSQGGTYTSYEQYF TGTGCCAGCAGCCAAGGAGGGACCTATACATCCTACGAGCAGTACTTC
TRBJ1-1 many TRBV5-1 NA CASSLWGFSGVGSTEAFF TGCGCCAGCAGCTTGTGGGGATTCAGTGGGGTAGGTAGCACTGAAGCTTTCTTT
TRBJ1-1 many TRBV6-5 TRBD1 CASSSGTVNTEAFF TGTGCCAGCAGTTCCGGGACAGTGAACACTGAAGCTTTCTTT
TRBJ2-7 many TRBV18 NA CASSPPGPLYEQYF TGTGCCAGCTCACCACCAGGACCCCTATACGAGCAGTACTTC
TRBJ2-5 few TRBV11-3 TRBD1 CASSPGTGFALWETQYF TGTGCCAGCAGCCCGGGGACAGGGTTCGCTCTTTGGGAGACCCAGTACTTC
TRBJ2-2 many TRBV25-1 NA CASSVAGTPGELFF TGTGCCAGCAGTGTGGCAGGGACCCCCGGGGAGCTGTTTTTT
TRBJ2-7 many TRBV11-3 TRBD1 CASSKAGTESYEQYF TGTGCCAGCAGCAAGGCCGGGACAGAGTCCTACGAGCAGTACTTC
TRBJ2-7 many TRBV7-2 NA CASSLSSAGTYEQYF TGTGCCAGCAGCTTAAGTTCGGCGGGGACCTACGAGCAGTACTTC
TRBJ2-7 NA TRBV10-2 TRBD2 CASLRTSGIIEQYF TGCGCCAGCCTAAGGACTAGCGGGATAATCGAGCAGTACTTC
TRBJ2-1 many TRBV27 NA CASIWPNRGNEQFF TGTGCCAGCATCTGGCCAAATAGGGGGAATGAGCAGTTCTTC
TRBJ2-3 few TRBV7-2 NA CASSLVAVRGTDTQYF TGTGCCAGCAGCTTGGTAGCGGTCAGGGGCACAGATACGCAGTATTTT
TRBJ2-1 many TRBV15 TRBD2 CATRGGGLAGHEQFF TGTGCCACCAGAGGGGGGGGACTAGCGGGACATGAGCAGTTCTTC
TRBJ1-2 NA TRBV21-1 NA CASGICRARYGYTF TGTGCCAGCGGGATTTGTAGGGCTCGGTATGGCTACACCTTC